This TCR beta chain was identified in a study of cytomegalovirus exposure and HLA in healthy donors. Germline V gene lookup returns CDR1 SGHDT and CDR2 YYEEEE. The CDR3 covers 15 residues. Trimming took 1 base from V and 1 from J, leaving 11 bases between them. Researchers ran the PCR with 60 Vbeta and 13 Jbeta primers. Method: immunoSEQ multiplex PCR; TCRdb's copy keeps in-frame clones and lacks some. The sample consists of 100,000 to 150,000 clones, over 60% of them appearing once. Source material: PBMCs. The receptor was isolated from a female donor in good health and CMV-seronegative. This rearrangement joins TRBV5-6 to TRBJ1-1; D is perhaps TRBD1 (5 bases). The CDR3 nucleotides are TGTGCCAGCAGCTTGTTTGGAGGGACGAACACTGAAGCTTTCTTT. Translated, it gives CASSLFGGTNTEAFF.